These T cell receptor beta chains were read from a single sample in a study of shared clonotypes between healthy human individuals. Produced via immunoSEQ multiplex PCR; TCRdb's table is partial and in-frame only. The sample has under 200,000 clones; 85% to 95% are singletons. The sample taken for sequencing was naive CD4+ T cells sorted from blood. The source is a woman in her 30s in good health. Each CDR3 is given with its conserved first and last residue. D genes are given only for firm matches. Size values are once, few and many counts, or a class for expanded clones, and some rows have none.

clone size	D gene	V gene	J gene	CDR3 DNA	CDR3 protein
once	TRBD2	TRBV7-9	TRBJ2-3	TGTGCCAGCAGCGGTGGACTAGCGGGGAGCACAGATACGCAGTATTTT	CASSGGLAGSTDTQYF
.	.	TRBV4-1	TRBJ1-3	TGCGCCAGCAGTCCAAGGCTGGACACTTTCTCTGGAAACACCATATATTTT	CASSPRLDTFSGNTIYF
.	.	TRBV7-9	TRBJ1-5	TGTGCCAGCAGCTTGAAAAATCAGCCCCAGCATTTT	CASSLKNQPQHF
.	.	TRBV2	TRBJ2-3	TGTGCCAGCAGTGAACAGGGAGGCGATACGCAGTATTTT	CASSEQGGDTQYF
.	.	TRBV28	TRBJ1-2	TGTGCCAGCAGTCCCTATAGAGAGGGTCCAAACTATGGCTACACCTTC	CASSPYREGPNYGYTF
.	.	TRBV28	TRBJ2-7	TGTGCCAGCAGCTTAGCGGCACAAAGCTCCTACGAGCAGTACTTC	CASSLAAQSSYEQYF
.	TRBD1	TRBV11-2	TRBJ2-1	TGTGCCAGCAGCCCGATCCGGGACAGCCTCTACAATGAGCAGTTCTTC	CASSPIRDSLYNEQFF
.	TRBD1	TRBV4-1	TRBJ2-7	TGCGCCAGCAGCCAACCTGGACAGGGGAGGTACTACGAGCAGTACTTC	CASSQPGQGRYYEQYF
.	.	TRBV28	TRBJ2-1	TGTGCCAGCAGTTTAATAGCGGTTACTACCTACAATGAGCAGTTCTTC	CASSLIAVTTYNEQFF
.	.	TRBV18	TRBJ2-7	TGTGCCAGCTCAGGACTACGGCCTCCTCGGGAGCAGTACTTC	CASSGLRPPREQYF
few	.	TRBV6-5	TRBJ1-4	TGTGCCAGCAGGCCGGGACCGATTAATGAAAAACTGTTTTTT	CASRPGPINEKLFF
.	TRBD2	TRBV9	TRBJ2-7	TGTGCCAGCAGCGTAGCCGGGACTAGCTCCTACGAGCAGTACTTC	CASSVAGTSSYEQYF
.	.	TRBV19	TRBJ2-6	TGTGCCAGTAGCCTAGGGGCTGGGGCCAACGTCCTGACTTTC	CASSLGAGANVLTF
.	.	TRBV18	TRBJ2-7	TGTGCCAGCTCACCGAACCAGGACTCCGGATACGAGCAGTACTTC	CASSPNQDSGYEQYF
.	TRBD2	TRBV7-8	TRBJ2-5	TGTGCCAGCAGCCCCCCCCCTAGCGGGAGGGAGACCCAGTACTTC	CASSPPPSGRETQYF
few	TRBD1	TRBV27	TRBJ1-2	TGTGCCAGCGTAGTACCTCAGGGACAGGGGGCCTTCTATGGCTACACCTTC	CASVVPQGQGAFYGYTF
.	TRBD1	TRBV29-1	TRBJ1-2	TGCAGCGTTGAAGAACAGGGGCCCGGCTACACCTTC	CSVEEQGPGYTF
.	.	TRBV2	TRBJ2-3	TGTGCCAGCCAAATGACTCGGACAGATACGCAGTATTTT	CASQMTRTDTQYF
.	.	TRBV28	TRBJ2-7	TGTGCCAGCAGCCAACCGTACGAGCAGTACTTC	CASSQPYEQYF
.	TRBD1	TRBV27	TRBJ2-7	TGTGCCAGCAGGAATTCAGGGGGAACCCGGCGCGAGCAGTACTTC	CASRNSGGTRREQYF
.	TRBD2	TRBV7-2	TRBJ2-7	TGTGCCAGCAGCGGGGGACTAGCGGGAGGCCACGAGCAGTACTTC	CASSGGLAGGHEQYF
.	.	TRBV10-3	TRBJ1-5	TGTGCCATCAGGGAGGATCAGCCCCAGCATTTT	CAIREDQPQHF
once	.	TRBV19	TRBJ2-2	TGTGCCAGTAGTATTTTGGGGATTAACACCGGGGAGCTGTTTTTT	CASSILGINTGELFF
.	TRBD2	TRBV11-2	TRBJ2-7	TGTGCCAGCAGCTTTACTAGCGGGAGTTACGAGCAGTACTTC	CASSFTSGSYEQYF
.	.	TRBV15	TRBJ2-2	TGTGCCACCAGTACAAGGACAGTTTACACCGGGGAGCTGTTTTTT	CATSTRTVYTGELFF
.	.	TRBV19	TRBJ1-4	TGTGCCAGTATGTCGACGGCCGGTAATGAAAAACTGTTTTTT	CASMSTAGNEKLFF
.	.	TRBV9	TRBJ2-2	TGTGCCAGCAGCGTAGGGTCGGGATTCACCGGGGAGCTGTTTTTT	CASSVGSGFTGELFF
.	.	TRBV6-1	TRBJ1-5	TGTGCCAGCACTCCGGACGATCAACGGCCCCAGCATTTT	CASTPDDQRPQHF
.	TRBD1	TRBV18	TRBJ2-5	TGTGCCAGCTCACTGGGACAGGGAGAAGAGACCCAGTACTTC	CASSLGQGEETQYF
.	TRBD1	TRBV28	TRBJ2-7	TGTGCCAGCAGGGGGCACGGGACAGGGACCTACGAGCAGTACTTC	CASRGHGTGTYEQYF
.	.	TRBV28	TRBJ1-1	TGTGCCGTCACTAGGGGGACTGAAGCTTTCTTT	CAVTRGTEAFF
.	TRBD1	TRBV25-1	TRBJ1-6	TGTGCCAGCAGCACATCAGGGGGCTCTTCACCCCTCCACTTT	CASSTSGGSSPLHF
.	TRBD1	TRBV6-5	TRBJ2-7	TGTGCCAGCAGAGGACCCGGGACAGATCCCTACGAGCAGTACTTC	CASRGPGTDPYEQYF
.	.	TRBV27	TRBJ1-6	TGTGCCAGCAGTTTACACGGGACACGGGATTCACCCCTCCACTTT	CASSLHGTRDSPLHF
.	.	TRBV6-4	TRBJ2-7	TGTGCCAGTCCCCCCTTACCAGGGTATTTCCCCTACGAGCAGTACTTC	CASPPLPGYFPYEQYF
.	.	TRBV30	TRBJ1-1	TGTGCCTGGAGTACACCGGGACTGACCAGGGAAGCTTTCTTT	CAWSTPGLTREAFF
.	.	TRBV30	TRBJ1-1	TGTGCCTGTATCCAGGGGATTAACACTGAAGCTTTCTTT	CACIQGINTEAFF
.	.	TRBV4-1	TRBJ2-7	TGCGCCAGCAGCCAAGATTTTAGGGTAGGGTACTCCTACGAGCAGTACTTC	CASSQDFRVGYSYEQYF
.	.	TRBV21-1	TRBJ2-4	TGTGCCAGCAGCAAGGGGGGACGTAGTCCCCTAGCCAAAAACATTCAGTACTTC	CASSKGGRSPLAKNIQYF
.	TRBD1	TRBV11-2	TRBJ2-5	TGTGCCAGCAGCCGTGGGACAGTCCAAGAGACCCAGTACTTC	CASSRGTVQETQYF
.	.	TRBV6-5	TRBJ1-2	TGTGCCAGCAGTTCAGACCGGGACGGCCGCTATGGCTACACCTTC	CASSSDRDGRYGYTF
.	TRBD2	TRBV19	TRBJ2-5	TGTGCCAGTAGTCCCACTAGCGGGAGGGGAAAAGAGACCCAGTACTTC	CASSPTSGRGKETQYF
.	TRBD2	TRBV5-1	TRBJ2-3	TGCGCCAGCAGCTTGTCGTCCACCCCCTCGCGGGCTAGCGGGAGACCAGATACGCAGTATTTT	CASSLSSTPSRASGRPDTQYF
.	.	TRBV7-2	TRBJ2-1	TGTGCCAGCAGCTTAGACGGGTACAATGAGCAGTTCTTC	CASSLDGYNEQFF
.	.	TRBV7-8	TRBJ2-7	TGTGCCAGCAGCTTACCCCGAGGGGGGGCGGGCGAGCAGTACTTC	CASSLPRGGAGEQYF
once	.	TRBV6-6	TRBJ1-3	TGTGCCGCAAAGGACGCCCTGGGTGGAAACACCATATATTTT	CAAKDALGGNTIYF
.	.	TRBV20-1	TRBJ2-7	TGCAGTGCAGGAGGGGGCTACGAGCAGTACTTC	CSAGGGYEQYF
.	.	TRBV19	TRBJ1-5	TGTGCCAGTAGTATCCGGGGGGCCGGGCAGCCCCAGCATTTT	CASSIRGAGQPQHF
.	TRBD2	TRBV6-5	TRBJ2-2	TGTGCCAGCAGGCGGGAGAGAACCGGGGAGCTGTTTTTT	CASRRERTGELFF
.	.	TRBV28	TRBJ2-7	TGTGCCAGCAGTTTTCCGGCGGGACCCTTCTACGAGCAGTACTTC	CASSFPAGPFYEQYF
.	.	TRBV28	TRBJ1-4	TGTGCCAGCAGTTCGGGGCAGTTATATGAAAAACTGTTTTTT	CASSSGQLYEKLFF
.	TRBD1	TRBV28	TRBJ2-7	TGTGCCAGCAGTTTACCACAGGGGGACGGAAACGAGCAGTACTTC	CASSLPQGDGNEQYF
.	.	TRBV5-1	TRBJ2-5	TGCGCCAGCAGCGCGGGGCCTTCCCAAGAGACCCAGTACTTC	CASSAGPSQETQYF
few	.	TRBV7-9	TRBJ1-4	TGTGCCAGCAGCTTTGCTGAAAAACTGTTTTTT	CASSFAEKLFF